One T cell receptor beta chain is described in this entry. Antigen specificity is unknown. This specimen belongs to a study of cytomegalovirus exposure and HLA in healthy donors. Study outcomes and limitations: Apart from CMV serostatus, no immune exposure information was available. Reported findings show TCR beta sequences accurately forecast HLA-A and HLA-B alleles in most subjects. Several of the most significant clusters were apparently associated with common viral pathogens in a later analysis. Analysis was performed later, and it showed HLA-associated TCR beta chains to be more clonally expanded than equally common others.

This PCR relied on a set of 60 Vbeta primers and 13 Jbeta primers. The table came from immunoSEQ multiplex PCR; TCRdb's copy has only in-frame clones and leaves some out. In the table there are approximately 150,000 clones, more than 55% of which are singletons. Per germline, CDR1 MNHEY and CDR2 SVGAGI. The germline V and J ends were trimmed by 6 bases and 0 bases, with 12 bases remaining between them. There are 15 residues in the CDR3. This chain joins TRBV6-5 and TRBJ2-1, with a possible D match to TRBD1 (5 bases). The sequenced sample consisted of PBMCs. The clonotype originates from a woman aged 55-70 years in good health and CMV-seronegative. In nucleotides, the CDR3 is TGTGCCAGCAGCCCCCAGGGCGGCTCCTACAATGAGCAGTTCTTC. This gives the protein CASSPQGGSYNEQFF.